A selection of T cell receptor beta chains follows, all from one sample in a study of blood T cell repertoires in COVID-19. The protocol was immunoSEQ multiplex PCR, while the TCRdb copy is restricted to in-frame clones and leaves out a portion. The sample lists tens of thousands of clones, roughly 90% occurring once. Sequences were obtained from peripheral blood. The receptors here all came from an elderly woman with acute or convalescent COVID-19. Both conserved end residues are part of each CDR3. D genes are given only for firm matches. A row's size may be missing; if present it is once, few, many or a size class.

D	V	J	size	DNA	CDR3
TRBD2	TRBV5-1	TRBJ2-2	NA	TGCGCCAGCAGCTCGGCGACTAGCGGCCCCGGCTACACCGGGGAGCTGTTTTTT	CASSSATSGPGYTGELFF
NA	TRBV12-3/TRBV12-4	TRBJ1-1	NA	TGTGCCAGCAGGACCACAGACAGGCTCGCTTTCTTT	CASRTTDRLAFF
NA	TRBV27	TRBJ1-1	NA	TGTGCCAGCAACTCAAGGAGGAACACTGAAGCTTTCTTT	CASNSRRNTEAFF
TRBD1	TRBV6-1	TRBJ2-2	NA	TGTGCCAGCAGTGAGAGGACAGGGGGACTCGGGGAGCTGTTTTTT	CASSERTGGLGELFF
NA	TRBV27	TRBJ1-5	NA	TGTGCCAGCAGTTCAAATGCCGGGACACGTAGCAATCAGCCCCAGCATTTT	CASSSNAGTRSNQPQHF
TRBD1	TRBV19	TRBJ1-4	NA	TGTGCCAGTTGGGACAGGGCGTATAATGAAAAACTGTTTTTT	CASWDRAYNEKLFF
NA	TRBV30	TRBJ2-4	NA	TGTGCCTGGAGTCACACTCCCGGGGACATTCAGTACTTC	CAWSHTPGDIQYF
TRBD2	TRBV6-6	TRBJ2-5	NA	TGTGCCAGCTCTAGCGGGGCGAGGGGAGAGACCCAGTACTTC	CASSSGARGETQYF
NA	TRBV18	TRBJ1-1	NA	TGTGCCAGCTCACCAGATGGGAGGGGTGAAGCTTTCTTT	CASSPDGRGEAFF
NA	TRBV7-9	TRBJ1-2	NA	TGCGCCAGCAGCTTGAACAACAACTATGGCTACACCTTC	CASSLNNNYGYTF
NA	TRBV5-6	TRBJ2-3	NA	TGTGCCAGCAGCAAAACCGGGAGAATAGATACGCAGTATTTT	CASSKTGRIDTQYF
NA	TRBV18	TRBJ1-5	once	TGTGCCAGCTCGAATACGGCGGGTAGCAATCAGCCCCAGCATTTT	CASSNTAGSNQPQHF
TRBD2	TRBV27	TRBJ2-7	once	TGTGCCAGCAGTTCGCGGACTAGCGGGAGGGCCAACTCCTACGAGCAGTACTTC	CASSSRTSGRANSYEQYF
TRBD2	TRBV29-1	TRBJ2-1	NA	TGCAGCTCTCTGGGGATAGCGGGAGTATCGAATGAGCAGTTCTTC	CSSLGIAGVSNEQFF
TRBD1	TRBV5-6	TRBJ1-6	NA	TGTGCCAGCAGCTTGGTGGGACAGGGCACCTACGGCCTCCACTTT	CASSLVGQGTYGLHF
NA	TRBV2	TRBJ2-7	NA	TGTGCCAGCAGTGAAAGGGGCTACTCCTACGAGCAGTACTTC	CASSERGYSYEQYF
NA	TRBV7-2	TRBJ2-7	NA	TGTGCCAGCAGCTCCGGGGGAGGAGGGCTATCCTACGAGCAGTACTTC	CASSSGGGGLSYEQYF
NA	TRBV6-5	TRBJ2-7	NA	TGTGCCAGCAGTTACTCGTGGGCCCCCTCCGCCGACGAGCAGTACTTC	CASSYSWAPSADEQYF
NA	TRBV7-9	TRBJ1-1	NA	TGTGCCAGCAGCTTCACACAGGGAGGGGGCACTGAAGCTTTCTTT	CASSFTQGGGTEAFF
TRBD2	TRBV7-2	TRBJ2-5	NA	TGTGCCAGCAGCACAGGACTAGCGGCCTACCAAGAGACCCAGTACTTC	CASSTGLAAYQETQYF
NA	TRBV6-2/TRBV6-3	TRBJ2-1	NA	TGTGCCAGCAGTTACACTAGTACGAACAATGAGCAGTTCTTC	CASSYTSTNNEQFF
TRBD1	TRBV6-1	TRBJ1-2	NA	TGTGCCAGCAGTGAACTCCAGGGGGCGAACTATGGCTACACCTTC	CASSELQGANYGYTF
TRBD1	TRBV6-6	TRBJ1-5	NA	TGTGCCAGCAGTCTCCGATCTAAATTCACAGGGGGCTATCAGCCCCAGCATTTT	CASSLRSKFTGGYQPQHF
TRBD2	TRBV18	TRBJ2-1	NA	TGTGCCAGCTCACCTCCCGGGACTAGCTCCTACAATGAGCAGTTCTTC	CASSPPGTSSYNEQFF
NA	TRBV6-5	TRBJ1-4	NA	TGTGCGGTCAGGAGTCAGGGGAACTCCGAAAAACTGTTTTTT	CAVRSQGNSEKLFF
TRBD1	TRBV7-3	TRBJ2-1	NA	TGTGCCAGCAGCGCTACAGGGGTGAATGAGCAGTTCTTC	CASSATGVNEQFF
TRBD1	TRBV5-6	TRBJ1-4	NA	TGTGCCAGCAGCTTCCTTCCAGGAGGGGGCGGAGAAAAACTGTTTTTT	CASSFLPGGGGEKLFF
NA	TRBV3-1/TRBV3-2	TRBJ2-3	once	TGTGCCAGCAGCCAAGTTGCGCGCACAGATACGCAGTATTTT	CASSQVARTDTQYF
NA	TRBV21-1	TRBJ2-2	NA	TGTGCCAGCAGCAAGGGGCCCCCTGGGACAGATCTCGGGGGTGGCGGGGAGCTGTTTTTT	CASSKGPPGTDLGGGGELFF
NA	TRBV11-2	TRBJ2-2	once	TGTGCCAGCAGTACCAGAGGGGACCCCCGGGGAGGCACCGGGGAGCTGTTTTTT	CASSTRGDPRGGTGELFF
NA	TRBV19	TRBJ2-3	NA	TGTGCCACGGGGTACCTCACAGATACGCAGTATTTT	CATGYLTDTQYF
TRBD1	TRBV14	TRBJ2-2	once	TGTGCCAGCAGCCATTGGGGACAGTATACCGGGGAGCTGTTTTTT	CASSHWGQYTGELFF
NA	TRBV7-3	TRBJ2-3	NA	TGTGCCAGCAGCCTCAGGGGATCCCGCACAGATACGCAGTATTTT	CASSLRGSRTDTQYF
NA	TRBV21-1	TRBJ1-1	NA	TGTGCCATCCTCAAAAGAGGGTGGACTGAAGCTTTCTTT	CAILKRGWTEAFF
NA	TRBV19	TRBJ1-1	NA	TGTGCCAGTAGTATAGGAAGAGGGTACACTGAAGCTTTCTTT	CASSIGRGYTEAFF
TRBD1	TRBV4-1	TRBJ1-2	NA	TGCGCCAGCAGCCAAGCTAGGGGGCCTCGTGGCTACACCTTC	CASSQARGPRGYTF
TRBD2	TRBV5-4	TRBJ2-5	NA	TGTGCCAGCAGCTCCCCCGGGACTAGTCGAGAGACCCAGTACTTC	CASSSPGTSRETQYF